The 5 T cell receptor beta chains reported below all come from one sample, sequenced in a study of blood T cell repertoires in COVID-19. TCRdb's table, derived via immunoSEQ multiplex PCR, lists solely in-frame clones and lacks some. Counted here are about 170,000 clones, 88% occurring once; the ten biggest clones make up about 2.1%. The sequenced material came from peripheral blood. The receptor source for this set is a man aged 45-65 years who had recovered from COVID-19.

CDR3 in DNA: TGTGCCAGCAGCCCCCGGCCAGGATTCGAGCAGTACTTC. Its translation: CASSPRPGFEQYF. This chain connects TRBV7-2 to TRBJ2-7; D unresolved. Germline values: CDR1 SGHTA, CDR2 FQGNSA. V lost 5 bases to trimming and J lost 6 bases, with 14 bases between them. CDR3 length: 13 residues.

V is TRBV6-5 and J is TRBJ1-1; D is possibly TRBD1 (5 bases). Looked up from germline, CDR1 is MNHEY and CDR2 is SVGAGI. This CDR3 is 15 amino acids long. V lost 6 bases to trimming and J lost 5 bases, with 19 bases between them. CDR3 nucleotide sequence: TGTGCCAGCAGCCCCAGCGGGGGATGGGGGACTGAAGCTTTCTTT. Encoded protein: CASSPSGGWGTEAFF.

This clone was seen only once. J is TRBJ1-2 and V is TRBV3-1 (or the pseudogene TRBV3-2), with no clear D. The CDR3 sequence is 16 residues long. V shed 1 base and J shed 4 bases, with 16 bases lying between them. In germline, CDR1 is LGHDT, CDR2 YNNKEL (reference sequence). Here the CDR3 reads CASSQGTGGSTYGYTF. In nucleotides, the CDR3 is TGTGCCAGCAGCCAAGGGACTGGCGGGTCCACCTATGGCTACACCTTC.

V is TRBV28 and J is TRBJ1-5; D remains ambiguous. The CDR3 length is 16 residues. Trimming removed 8 bases from V and 5 bases from J, with 22 bases in between. Germline CDR1 reads MDHEN; CDR2 reads SYDVKM. The CDR3 reads CASEPLWTGGYQPQHF. The CDR3 DNA reads TGTGCCAGCGAGCCCCTATGGACGGGAGGATATCAGCCCCAGCATTTT.

The V call is TRBV27, the J call TRBJ1-5, with unresolved D. V lost 6 bases, J lost 0 bases, and 6 bases lay in between. This CDR3 has 13 residues. Germline CDR1 MNHEY, CDR2 SMNVEV (reference sequence). Written as DNA, the CDR3 is TGTGCCAGCAGCACGGGTAGCAATCAGCCCCAGCATTTT. The encoded protein is CASSTGSNQPQHF.